The text below deals with one T cell receptor beta chain. The data derive from a study of blood T cell repertoires in COVID-19. Per the study methods: From reference gene primer amplification, estimates of nucleated cell counts were derived. Generated by immunoSEQ multiplex PCR, the TCRdb table keeps only in-frame clones and is missing some. The V and J calls and the clone size are those of that table, but D and trimming were determined from the DNA. This table has under 300,000 clones, 83% appearing once. The sequenced material came from peripheral blood. The sequence came from a woman aged 50 to 65 who had recovered from COVID-19.

The CDR3 loop is CASKDGASWAYMQPQHF. Here the CDR3 DNA reads TGTGCCAGTAAAGATGGGGCAAGCTGGGCCTATATGCAGCCCCAGCATTTT. The chain links TRBV19 to TRBJ1-5, with D possibly TRBD1 on 5 matching bases. Germline V gene lookup returns CDR1 LNHDA and CDR2 SQIVND (reference sequence). The V gene lost 7 bases and the J gene lost 7 bases, with 26 bases spanning the gap. The CDR3 loop spans 17 amino acids. Variable domain in full (rest from reference TRBV19 and TRBJ1-5): DGGITQSPKYLFRKEGQNVTLSCEQNLNHDAMYWYRQDPGQGLRLIYYSQIVNDFQKGDIAEGYSVSREKKESFPLTVTSAQKNPTAFYLCASKDGASWAYMQPQHFGDGTRLSIL.